This T cell receptor beta chain was sequenced in a study of blood T cells in healthy people across ages. This clonotype was picked up many times. Trimming took 6 bases from V and 2 from J, leaving 13 bases between them. The CDR3 has 14 amino acids. CDR1 is MNHNS and CDR2 is SASEGT in the germline V gene. Primed by a sample-barcoded 5' primer and a J-beta primer mix, a second PCR proceeded for about 7 to 12 cycles. MiXCR, applied by TCRdb to the 5' RACE reads, yields one record per CDR3 protein. The data hold 900,000 to 950,000 distinct CDR3 sequences, with 25% to 30% observed a single time. This same sample was also part of a study on T cells of mothers and their children.

This clonotype was sampled from a woman aged 40 to 50 in good health. Sequenced material: blood. V gene TRBV6-1 combines with J gene TRBJ1-2, with no clear D. The CDR3 sequence: CASRLGPSNYGYTF. CDR3 nucleotide sequence: TGTGCCAGCAGACTTGGGCCCTCCAACTATGGCTACACCTTC.